These T cell receptor beta chains were read from a single sample in a study of T-cell memory formation after mild COVID-19. TCRdb re-called the 5' RACE reads with MiXCR, one entry per CDR3 protein. The sample shows about 430,000 distinct CDR3 sequences, under 20% of them seen only once. Sequencing input: PBMCs or a T cell subset sorted from them (not recorded which). All receptors derive from a young man who had mild COVID-19 (a few samples of this study predate the infection). Cell type and time point are not known. CDR3s include the opening cysteine and the closing phenylalanine or tryptophan. The D gene is left open where the match is weak. Size values are once, few and many counts, or a class for expanded clones, and some rows have none.

D	size	V	J	CDR3	DNA
TRBD1	few	TRBV5-1	TRBJ1-1	CASSRGTGTLISEAFF	TGCGCCAGCAGCCGGGGGACAGGGACCCTCATTTCTGAAGCTTTCTTT
TRBD1	few	TRBV28	TRBJ1-6	CATDRGSDNSPLHF	TGTGCCACGGACAGGGGCTCCGATAATTCACCCCTCCACTTT
.	few	TRBV15	TRBJ2-3	CATSTAGRPDTQYF	TGTGCCACCAGCACGGCAGGGAGGCCAGATACGCAGTATTTT
.	.	TRBV7-2	TRBJ1-4	CASSLWAGDEKLFF	TGTGCCAGCAGCTTGTGGGCAGGGGATGAAAAACTGTTTTTT
.	.	TRBV4-3	TRBJ2-7	CASSPFCGTPYEQYF	TGCGCCAGCAGCCCATTCTGTGGGACTCCCTACGAGCAGTACTTC
TRBD1	.	TRBV7-9	TRBJ2-7	CASSTWDRGPYEQYF	TGTGCCAGCAGCACTTGGGACAGGGGACCCTACGAGCAGTACTTC
.	.	TRBV7-9	TRBJ1-1	CASSPRDGTEAFF	TGTGCCAGCAGCCCCCGCGACGGCACTGAAGCTTTCTTT
TRBD2	.	TRBV7-2	TRBJ2-1	CASSLGALAGSYNEQFF	TGTGCCAGCAGCTTAGGGGCGCTAGCGGGGTCCTACAATGAGCAGTTCTTC
.	few	TRBV27	TRBJ1-5	CASSPLNEPQHF	TGTGCCAGCAGTCCCCTGAATGAACCCCAGCATTTT
.	few	TRBV10-3	TRBJ1-4	CAIKGGLNEKLFF	TGTGCCATCAAGGGGGGGCTTAATGAAAAACTGTTTTTT
.	.	TRBV4-3	TRBJ2-5	CASSQDGSRSSVQYF	TGCGCCAGCAGCCAAGACGGGTCGAGATCCTCGGTCCAGTACTTC
.	few	TRBV7-9	TRBJ1-2	CASSSGPLIYGYTF	TGTGCCAGCAGCTCGGGGCCGTTAATCTATGGCTACACCTTC
.	.	TRBV7-2	TRBJ2-7	CASSFYRPNYEQYF	TGTGCCAGCAGCTTTTACAGGCCCAACTACGAGCAGTACTTC
.	few	TRBV19	TRBJ1-5	CASIGQPNQPQHF	TGTGCCAGTATCGGACAGCCTAATCAGCCCCAGCATTTT
.	few	TRBV6-5	TRBJ1-1	CASSYGGLPNTEAFF	TGTGCCAGCAGTTACGGCGGACTCCCGAACACTGAAGCTTTCTTT
.	few	TRBV20-1	TRBJ2-1	CSARSPDHNEQFF	TGCAGTGCTCGCTCGCCCGACCACAATGAGCAGTTCTTC
TRBD1	few	TRBV4-1	TRBJ1-2	CASSPTGGDYGYTF	TGCGCCAGCAGCCCGACAGGGGGGGACTATGGCTACACCTTC
TRBD1	.	TRBV5-1	TRBJ2-2	CASSATGGHRELFF	TGCGCCAGCAGCGCGACAGGGGGCCACCGGGAGCTGTTTTTT
.	many	TRBV10-3	TRBJ2-5	CAISESLGKETQYF	TGTGCCATCAGTGAGTCGCTGGGAAAAGAGACCCAGTACTTC
.	few	TRBV20-1	TRBJ1-2	CSATLSGNYGYTF	TGCAGTGCTACCTTATCAGGAAACTATGGCTACACCTTC
.	.	TRBV4-3	TRBJ2-5	CASSRSTSGGPKTQYF	TGCGCCAGCAGCCGTTCGACCTCGGGGGGCCCAAAGACCCAGTACTTC
.	few	TRBV24-1	TRBJ2-2	CATSEVGELFF	TGTGCCACCAGTGAGGTCGGGGAGCTGTTTTTT
.	.	TRBV6-6	TRBJ1-2	CASRGAWTGRDGYTF	TGTGCCAGCCGCGGGGCGTGGACGGGTAGAGATGGCTACACCTTC
.	.	TRBV27	TRBJ2-7	CASSQGPLWYF	TGTGCCAGCAGTCAGGGCCCTCTGTGGTACTTC
.	.	TRBV5-8	TRBJ2-1	CASSVMRAAYNEQFF	TGTGCCAGCAGCGTAATGAGGGCTGCCTACAATGAGCAGTTCTTC
.	few	TRBV7-9	TRBJ1-1	CASSFGYGMNTEAFF	TGTGCCAGCAGCTTTGGCTACGGAATGAACACTGAAGCTTTCTTT
.	many	TRBV4-2	TRBJ2-3	CASSRGTSTDTQYF	TGTGCCAGCAGCCGGGGGACTAGCACAGATACGCAGTATTTT
.	.	TRBV6-2/TRBV6-3	TRBJ1-2	CASSYWQGQGYTF	TGTGCCAGCAGTTACTGGCAGGGGCAAGGCTACACCTTC
.	.	TRBV12-3/TRBV12-4	TRBJ2-7	CASRAPRDGYYEQYF	TGTGCCAGCAGAGCCCCCCGGGACGGGTACTACGAGCAGTACTTC
TRBD2	once	TRBV7-2	TRBJ2-5	CASTGTRLGTQYF	TGTGCCAGCACGGGGACTAGGCTGGGGACCCAGTACTTC
.	few	TRBV29-1	TRBJ1-1	CSVERQGWDTEAFF	TGCAGCGTTGAAAGGCAGGGGTGGGACACTGAAGCTTTCTTT
.	.	TRBV7-8	TRBJ2-1	CASSLEASVHEQFF	TGTGCAAGCAGCTTAGAGGCTAGCGTACATGAGCAGTTCTTC
TRBD1	.	TRBV4-1	TRBJ1-2	CASSQIVDRDNGYTF	TGCGCCAGCAGCCAGATTGTGGACAGGGATAATGGCTACACCTTC
.	.	TRBV7-2	TRBJ1-2	CASSFTGVSAYGYTF	TGTGCCAGCAGCTTCACAGGAGTGAGTGCCTATGGCTACACCTTC
TRBD1	.	TRBV7-3	TRBJ1-1	CASSFGTGELNTEAFF	TGTGCCAGCAGCTTCGGAACAGGGGAGTTGAACACTGAAGCTTTCTTT
TRBD2	.	TRBV5-1	TRBJ2-7	CASSLGLAGGYLGYEQYF	TGCGCCAGCAGCTTGGGACTAGCGGGGGGATACCTCGGGTACGAGCAGTACTTC
.	.	TRBV27	TRBJ2-2	CASSFIPGELFF	TGTGCCAGCAGTTTCATTCCCGGGGAGCTGTTTTTT
.	few	TRBV3-1	TRBJ1-2	CASSLNRNPVETF	TGTGCCAGCAGCTTAAACAGGAACCCGGTGGAGACCTTC